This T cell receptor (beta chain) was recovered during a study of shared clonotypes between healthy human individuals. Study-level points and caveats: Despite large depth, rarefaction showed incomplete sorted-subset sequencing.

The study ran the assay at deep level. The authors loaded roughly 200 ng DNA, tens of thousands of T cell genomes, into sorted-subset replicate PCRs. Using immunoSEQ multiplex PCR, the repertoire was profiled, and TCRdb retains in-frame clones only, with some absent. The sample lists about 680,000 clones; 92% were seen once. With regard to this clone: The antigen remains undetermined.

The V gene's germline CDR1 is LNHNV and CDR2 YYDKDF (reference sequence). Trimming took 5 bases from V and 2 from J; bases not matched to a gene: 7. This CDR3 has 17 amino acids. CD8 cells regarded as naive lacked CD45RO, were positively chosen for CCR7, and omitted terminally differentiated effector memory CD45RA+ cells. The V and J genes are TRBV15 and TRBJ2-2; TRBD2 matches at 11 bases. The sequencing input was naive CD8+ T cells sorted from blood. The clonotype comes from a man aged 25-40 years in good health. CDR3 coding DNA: TGTGCCACCAGCTTACTGACTAGCGGGATAAACACCGGGGAGCTGTTTTTT. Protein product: CATSLLTSGINTGELFF.